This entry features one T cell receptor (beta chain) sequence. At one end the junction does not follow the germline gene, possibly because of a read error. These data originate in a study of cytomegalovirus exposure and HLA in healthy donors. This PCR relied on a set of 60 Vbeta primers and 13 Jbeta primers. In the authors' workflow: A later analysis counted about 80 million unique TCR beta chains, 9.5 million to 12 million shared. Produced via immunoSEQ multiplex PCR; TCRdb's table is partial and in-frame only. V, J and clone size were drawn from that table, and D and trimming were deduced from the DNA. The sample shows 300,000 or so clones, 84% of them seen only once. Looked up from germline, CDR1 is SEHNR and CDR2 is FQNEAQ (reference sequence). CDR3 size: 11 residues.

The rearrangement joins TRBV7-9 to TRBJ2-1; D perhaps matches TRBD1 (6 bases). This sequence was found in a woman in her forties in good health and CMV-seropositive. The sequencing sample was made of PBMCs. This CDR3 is CSSSPTGSKFF. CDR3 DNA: TGTTCCAGCAGCCCAACAGGGTCCAAGTTCTTC.